This T cell receptor beta chain was identified in a study of blood T cell repertoires in COVID-19. Study at large: COVID-19 samples, acute and convalescent, were from the United States, Italy and Spain. From T cells, B-cell-depleted T cells, or PBMCs came the material, which was cDNA or gDNA.

CDR3 size: 16 residues. CDR1 MDHEN and CDR2 SYDVKM come from the germline V gene. The trim removed 6 bases at V and 4 bases at J, leaving 6 bases unmatched. Source study methods: Estimation of nucleated cell counts relied on the amplification of reference gene primers. TCRdb's table, derived via immunoSEQ multiplex PCR, lists solely in-frame clones and lacks some. From that table come the V and J calls and clone size; the DNA was used to work out D and trimming. The sample lists nearly 100,000 clones, just under 85% occurring once. Sequenced material: peripheral blood. The V gene is TRBV28, the J gene TRBJ2-1, with 13 bases lining up with TRBD2. The receptor was isolated from a man between 65 and 80 years old with acute or convalescent COVID-19. CDR3 in DNA: TGTGCCAGCAGCACTTTACTAGCGGGAGGGTACAATGAGCAGTTCTTC. Amino acid sequence: CASSTLLAGGYNEQFF.